The T cell receptor (beta chain) described here comes from a study of early T cells in non-severe SARS-CoV-2 infection. About the study: Bulk RNA isolated from unsorted whole blood underwent sequencing; chains were not paired.

There are many counts of this clonotype. Molecules of cDNA were individually given unique molecular identifiers that were attached to them. Via MiXCR, TCRdb re-called the 5' RACE reads, giving one row per CDR3 protein. This repertoire shows about 60,000 distinct CDR3 sequences, about 8.9% found once; its top ten account for 17%. The sample comprised whole blood. The clonotype originates from an adult who was a healthcare worker with PCR-confirmed SARS-CoV-2 infection or an uninfected control (not recorded which).

The CDR3 loop is CASSLRRHLNYGYTF. The CDR3, as DNA: TGTGCCAGCAGTTTAAGGCGGCACCTTAACTATGGCTACACCTTC. The chain uses TRBV12-3 or TRBV12-4 and TRBJ1-2; D is unresolved. V lost 2 bases to trimming and J lost 1 base, with 11 bases between them. The CDR3 has 15 amino acids.